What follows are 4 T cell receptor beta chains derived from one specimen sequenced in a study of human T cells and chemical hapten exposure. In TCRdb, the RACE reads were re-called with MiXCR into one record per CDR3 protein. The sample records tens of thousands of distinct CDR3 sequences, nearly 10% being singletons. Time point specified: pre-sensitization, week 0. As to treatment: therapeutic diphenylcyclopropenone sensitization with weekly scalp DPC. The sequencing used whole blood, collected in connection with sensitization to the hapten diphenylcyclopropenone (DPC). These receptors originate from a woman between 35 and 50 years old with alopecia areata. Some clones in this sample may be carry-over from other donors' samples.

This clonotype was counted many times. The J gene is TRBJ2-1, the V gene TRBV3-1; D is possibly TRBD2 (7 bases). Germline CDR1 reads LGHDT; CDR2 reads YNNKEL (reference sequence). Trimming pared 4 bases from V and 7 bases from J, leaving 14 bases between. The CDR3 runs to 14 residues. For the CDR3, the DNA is TGTGCCAGCAGCCCTGGGGGGGCTGAGAATGAGCAGTTCTTC. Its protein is CASSPGGAENEQFF.

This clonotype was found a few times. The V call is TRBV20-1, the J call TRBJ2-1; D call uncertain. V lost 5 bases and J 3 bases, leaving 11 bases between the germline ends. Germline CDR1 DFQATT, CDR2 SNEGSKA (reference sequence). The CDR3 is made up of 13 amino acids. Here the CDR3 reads CSAPGQLYNEQFF. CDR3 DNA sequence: TGCAGTGCTCCCGGGCAACTCTACAATGAGCAGTTCTTC.

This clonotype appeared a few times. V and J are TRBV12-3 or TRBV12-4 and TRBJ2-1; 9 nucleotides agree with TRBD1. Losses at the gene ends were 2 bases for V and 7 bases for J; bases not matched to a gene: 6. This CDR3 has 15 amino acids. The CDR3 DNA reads TGTGCCAGCAGTTTAAGACAGGGGGTGGGAAATGAGCAGTTCTTC. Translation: CASSLRQGVGNEQFF.

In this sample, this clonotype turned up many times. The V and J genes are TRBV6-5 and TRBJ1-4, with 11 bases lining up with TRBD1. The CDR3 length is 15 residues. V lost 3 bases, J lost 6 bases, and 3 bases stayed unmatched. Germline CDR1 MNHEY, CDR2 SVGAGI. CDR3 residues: CASSYGDRGYEKLFF. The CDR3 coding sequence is TGTGCCAGCAGTTATGGGGACAGGGGGTATGAAAAACTGTTTTTT.